These T cell receptor beta chains were read from a single sample in a study of PD-L1 blockade in urothelial cancer. Clones were read by immunoSEQ multiplex PCR, and TCRdb kept only the in-frame ones, dropping some. This table holds more than 35,000 clones, approximately 34% found once. The source was tumor tissue, collected before atezolizumab (anti-PD-L1) treatment. These receptors were obtained from a man between 60 and 75 years old with urothelial cancer. Both conserved end residues are part of each CDR3. A D gene is named only where the DNA matches it firmly. Only part of the rows carry a size: once, few, many, or a class if the clone is expanded.

cdr3_nt	cdr3_aa	d_call	clone_size	j_call	v_call
TGTGCCAGCACCAACTTATACGAGCAGTACTTC	CASTNLYEQYF	-	-	TRBJ2-7	TRBV6-7
TGTGCCAGCAGTATGCACCAGGGTTCTGCCACAGATACGCAGTATTTT	CASSMHQGSATDTQYF	-	few	TRBJ2-3	TRBV6-8
TGTGCCAGCTCACCGGGGGAGGAGGGTACAGAGACCCAGTACTTC	CASSPGEEGTETQYF	-	-	TRBJ2-5	TRBV18
TGTGCCAGCCGATTTCCCCCCAATGAGCAGTTCTTC	CASRFPPNEQFF	-	few	TRBJ2-1	TRBV6-8
TGTGCCAGCAGCTTGAGGGCGGTGGGGAACTATGGCTACACCTTC	CASSLRAVGNYGYTF	-	few	TRBJ1-2	TRBV11-3
TGTGCCAGCAGTGAAGGGGATTCAGGGCGGGCTTTCTTT	CASSEGDSGRAFF	-	-	TRBJ1-1	TRBV6-1
TGTGCCAGCAGTTTTTCCACTAGCGGGAGGTGGTACGAGCAGTACTTC	CASSFSTSGRWYEQYF	TRBD2	-	TRBJ2-7	TRBV28
TGTGCCAGCAGCTTGGTTCCTACAGGGGTGAATGGCTACACCTTC	CASSLVPTGVNGYTF	TRBD1	-	TRBJ1-2	TRBV11-3
TGTGCCAGCAGTCCTGCTGGGACAGTCCCTGGAAACACCATATATTTT	CASSPAGTVPGNTIYF	TRBD1	few	TRBJ1-3	TRBV6-7
TGTGCCAGCTCACCACAGGGCGGAATAACTGAAGCTTTCTTT	CASSPQGGITEAFF	-	-	TRBJ1-1	TRBV18
TGTGCCAGCAGTCCTAACCCTTCGGCTTTCCGCAGCTCTGGGGCCAACGTCCTGACTTTC	CASSPNPSAFRSSGANVLTF	-	-	TRBJ2-6	TRBV28
TGTGCCAGCAGCCCAAATTTGGGGGCGTCCTATGGCTACACCTTC	CASSPNLGASYGYTF	-	many	TRBJ1-2	TRBV6-8